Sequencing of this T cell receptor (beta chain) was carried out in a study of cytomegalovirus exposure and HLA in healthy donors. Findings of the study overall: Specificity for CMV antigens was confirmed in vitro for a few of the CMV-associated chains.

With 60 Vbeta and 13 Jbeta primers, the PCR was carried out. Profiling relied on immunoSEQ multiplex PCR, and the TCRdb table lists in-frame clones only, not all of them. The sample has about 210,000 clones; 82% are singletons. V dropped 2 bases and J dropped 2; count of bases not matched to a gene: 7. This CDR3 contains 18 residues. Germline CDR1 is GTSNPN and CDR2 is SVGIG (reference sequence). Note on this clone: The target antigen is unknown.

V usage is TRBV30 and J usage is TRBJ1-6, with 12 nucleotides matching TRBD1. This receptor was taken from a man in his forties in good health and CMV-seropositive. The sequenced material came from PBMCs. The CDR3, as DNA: TGTGCCTGGAGTCTAAGGGGACAGGGGGCAACCTATAATTCACCCCTCCACTTT. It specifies CAWSLRGQGATYNSPLHF.